The TCR beta chain described here comes from a study of graft-versus-host responses after intestinal transplantation. Study-wide background: Every recipient had anti-thymocyte globulin induction and roughly three years of tacrolimus plus steroids.

In the case of this clone: As yet, its antigen is unknown.

CDR1 LNHDA and CDR2 SQIVND come from the germline V gene (reference sequence). The V and J ends lost 7 bases and 5 bases, in that order; junction bases with no gene match: 9. The CDR3 is 15 residues long. Using immunoSEQ multiplex PCR, the repertoire was profiled, and TCRdb retains in-frame clones only, with some absent. The table has about 120,000 clones, just over 90% seen once. Overall study results and limits: Ileal or blood samples showed some GvH clones first, and such clones were also found in recipient marrow.

The starting material was unstimulated CD4+ T cells sorted from spleen or lymph node cells, obtained before transplant. The V and J genes are TRBV19 and TRBJ2-7, with 12 bases lining up with TRBD2. The clonotype was recovered from a human donor who was the organ donor for an intestinal transplant. The CDR3: CASTRTSGMKDEQYF. CDR3 nucleotides: TGTGCCAGTACCCGGACTAGCGGGATGAAGGACGAGCAGTACTTC.